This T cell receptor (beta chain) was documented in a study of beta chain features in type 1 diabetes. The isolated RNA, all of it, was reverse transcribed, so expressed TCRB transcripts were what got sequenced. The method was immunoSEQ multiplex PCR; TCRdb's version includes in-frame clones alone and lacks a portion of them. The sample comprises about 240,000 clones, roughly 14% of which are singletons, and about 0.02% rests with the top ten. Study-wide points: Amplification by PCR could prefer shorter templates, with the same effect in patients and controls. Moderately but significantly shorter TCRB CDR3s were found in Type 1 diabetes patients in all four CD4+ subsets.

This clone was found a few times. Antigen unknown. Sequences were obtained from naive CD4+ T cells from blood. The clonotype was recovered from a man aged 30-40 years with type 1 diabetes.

DNA for the CDR3: TGCAGCGTTAGGAGGGATGTGCTCGGGTGGGACGGCTACACCTTC. This gives the protein CSVRRDVLGWDGYTF. The gene calls are TRBV29-1 and TRBJ1-2, with a possible D match to TRBD1 (5 bases). The CDR3 is 15 residues long. Trimming shortened V by 5 bases and J by 8 bases, and 24 bases separated the two germline ends. Germline CDR1 SQVTM, CDR2 ANQGSEA.